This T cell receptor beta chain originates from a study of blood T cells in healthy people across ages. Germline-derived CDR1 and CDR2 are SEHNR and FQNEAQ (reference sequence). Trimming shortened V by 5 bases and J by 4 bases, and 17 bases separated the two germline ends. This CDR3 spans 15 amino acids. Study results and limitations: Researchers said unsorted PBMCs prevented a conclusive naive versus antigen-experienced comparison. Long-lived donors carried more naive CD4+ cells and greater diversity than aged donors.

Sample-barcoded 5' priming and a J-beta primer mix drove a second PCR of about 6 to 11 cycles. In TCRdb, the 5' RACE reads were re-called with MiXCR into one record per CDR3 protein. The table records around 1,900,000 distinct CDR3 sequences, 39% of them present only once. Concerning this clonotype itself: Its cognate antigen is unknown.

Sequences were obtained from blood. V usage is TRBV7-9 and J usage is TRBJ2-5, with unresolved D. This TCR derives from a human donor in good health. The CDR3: CASSPPLSGRETQYF. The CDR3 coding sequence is TGTGCCAGCAGCCCGCCCTTATCGGGCCGAGAGACCCAGTACTTC.